This T cell receptor beta chain comes out of a study of shared clonotypes between healthy human individuals. Study-wide context: The cohort had a couple of women and three men, ages 18 to 49. For every donor, three CD4 naive, three CD4 memory, two CD8 naive and one CD8 memory plates were used. Study results and limitations: Limited genetic and exposure-history diversity came from having few donors.

Method: immunoSEQ multiplex PCR; TCRdb's copy keeps in-frame clones and lacks some. The sample holds more than 2,000,000 clones, just over 90% seen once. With respect to this clone: The antigen is unknown.

Germline CDR1 MNHNS, CDR2 SASEGT. With 2 bases removed from V and 2 bases from J, the gap between germline ends came to 16 bases. The CDR3 totals 16 residues. The sequenced sample was naive CD4+ T cells sorted from blood. The sample's subset: CD45RA+ positively selected. This TCR was sampled from a man aged 18 to 29 in good health. The chain is built from TRBV6-1 and TRBJ2-7; TRBD1 might be the D (5 bases). The CDR3 spells CASSEPGSGSPYEQYF. CDR3 DNA: TGTGCCAGCAGTGAACCAGGATCAGGGTCACCCTACGAGCAGTACTTC.